This TCR beta chain was sequenced for a study of blood T cell repertoires in COVID-19. Whole-study context: Acute and convalescent COVID-19 specimens originated in the United States, Italy and Spain. T cells, B-cell-depleted T cells, or PBMCs provided the cDNA or gDNA that served as material.

During active infection, Seattle patients enrolled and were then monitored through disease. Per the original methods: Amplification of reference gene primers provided the estimated nucleated cell counts. Profiling relied on immunoSEQ multiplex PCR, and the TCRdb table lists in-frame clones only, not all of them. That table furnishes V, J and clone size, whereas the DNA furnished D and trimming. The table lists under 250,000 clones, over 75% of them singletons, with more than 9% in the top ten. This sequence originates from a man aged 45 to 65 with COVID-19, enrolled during active disease. Specimen: peripheral blood.

For the CDR3, the DNA is TGTGCCAGCACCCGGGGGACTAGTCAGGAGACCCAGTACTTC. This encodes CASTRGTSQETQYF. V is TRBV27 and J is TRBJ2-5, with TRBD2 identical over 8 bases. Germline V gene data show CDR1 as MNHEY and CDR2 as SMNVEV (reference sequence). The length of the CDR3 is 14 residues. Trimming cost V 7 bases and J 5 bases; bases outside gene matches: 9.